This T cell receptor beta chain was identified in a study of blood T cell repertoires in COVID-19. For the study at large: COVID-19 samples collected from the United States, Italy and Spain covered acute and convalescent phases. PBMCs, B-cell-depleted T cells, or T cells provided the cDNA or gDNA that made up the material.

Study processing details: Reference gene primer amplification yielded estimated nucleated cell counts. The protocol was immunoSEQ multiplex PCR, while the TCRdb copy is restricted to in-frame clones and leaves out a portion. Clonal size and the V and J genes are those of that table, whereas D and trimming came from the DNA. Of over 200,000 clones in the sample, 75% to 90% were seen once. From germline, CDR1 is LNHNV and CDR2 YYDKDF (reference sequence). This CDR3 contains 11 residues. The V end was cut by 9 bases, the J end by 7 bases, with 12 bases between. Sequenced: peripheral blood. The chain employs TRBV15 and TRBJ1-2, with D maybe TRBD1 (6 bases). This receptor was taken from a human donor in a cohort sampled during active COVID-19. Here the CDR3 reads CATGHNLGYTF. CDR3 coding DNA: TGTGCCACGGGACACAACCTTGGCTACACCTTC. The full variable domain, in which reference TRBV15 and TRBJ1-2 provide the parts outside the CDR3, is DAMVIQNPRYQVTQFGKPVTLSCSQTLNHNVMYWYQQKSSQAPKLLFHYYDKDFNNEADTPDNFQSRRPNTSFCFLDIRSPGLGDTAMYLCATGHNLGYTFGSGTRLTVV.